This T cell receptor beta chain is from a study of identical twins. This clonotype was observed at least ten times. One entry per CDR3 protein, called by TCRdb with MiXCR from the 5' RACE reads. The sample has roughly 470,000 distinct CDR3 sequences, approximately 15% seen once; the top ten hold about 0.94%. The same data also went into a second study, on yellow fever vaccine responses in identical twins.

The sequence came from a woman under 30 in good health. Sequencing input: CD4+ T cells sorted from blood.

For the CDR3, the DNA is TGTGCCAGCAGCTTCCCTGACAGGGCCGACTATGGCTACACCTTC. This translates into CASSFPDRADYGYTF. The rearrangement uses TRBV7-2 and TRBJ1-2; 7 bases align to TRBD1. Germline CDR1 reads SGHTA; CDR2 reads FQGNSA. Trimming cost V 3 bases and J 3 bases; bases outside gene matches: 7. CDR3 size: 15 residues.